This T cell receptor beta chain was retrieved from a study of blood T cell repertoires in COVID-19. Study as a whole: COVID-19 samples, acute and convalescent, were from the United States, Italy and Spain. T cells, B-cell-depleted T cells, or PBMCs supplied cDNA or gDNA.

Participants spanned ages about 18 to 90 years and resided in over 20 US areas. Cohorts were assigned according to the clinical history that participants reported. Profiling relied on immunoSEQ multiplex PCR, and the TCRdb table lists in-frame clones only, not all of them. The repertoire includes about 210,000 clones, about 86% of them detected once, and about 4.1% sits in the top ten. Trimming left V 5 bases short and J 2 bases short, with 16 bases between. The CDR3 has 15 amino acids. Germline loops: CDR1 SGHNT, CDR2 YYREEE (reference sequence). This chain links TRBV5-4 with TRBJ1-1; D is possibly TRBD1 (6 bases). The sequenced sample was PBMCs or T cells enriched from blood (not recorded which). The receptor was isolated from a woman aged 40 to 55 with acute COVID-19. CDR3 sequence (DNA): TGTGCCAGCAGGCCGGGACACAGCGCAAACACTGAAGCTTTCTTT. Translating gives CASRPGHSANTEAFF.